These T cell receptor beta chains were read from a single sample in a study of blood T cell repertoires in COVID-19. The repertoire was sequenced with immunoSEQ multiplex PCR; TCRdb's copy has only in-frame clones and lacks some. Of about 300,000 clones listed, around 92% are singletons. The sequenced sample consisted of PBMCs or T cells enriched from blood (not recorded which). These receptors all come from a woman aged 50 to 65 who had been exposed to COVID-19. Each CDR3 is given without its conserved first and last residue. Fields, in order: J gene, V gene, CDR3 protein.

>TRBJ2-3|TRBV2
ASSSANLAGVWLSLPDTQY
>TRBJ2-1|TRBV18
ASSPQSEGEQF
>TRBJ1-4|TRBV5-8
ASSLGLTGDEKLF
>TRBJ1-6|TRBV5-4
ASSRDRPFGNNSPLH
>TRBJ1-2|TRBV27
ASSLATGGSYT
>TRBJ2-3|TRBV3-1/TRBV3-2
ASSQVPLLAGGTDTQY
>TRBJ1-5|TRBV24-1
ATSVLLDRRDQPQH
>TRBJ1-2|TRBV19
ASTGRDRDHYGYT
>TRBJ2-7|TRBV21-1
ASSGGWPRLYEQY
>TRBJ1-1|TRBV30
AYTGDTYTEAF
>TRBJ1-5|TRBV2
ASSPNSNQPQH
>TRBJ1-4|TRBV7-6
ASSLAQGSNEKLF
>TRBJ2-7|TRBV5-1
ASSRLGTDYEQY
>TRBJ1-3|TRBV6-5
ASRWDRAGNTIY
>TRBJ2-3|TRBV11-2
ASSSQRTGGSNTQY
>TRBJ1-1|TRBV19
ASSRTVTNTEAF
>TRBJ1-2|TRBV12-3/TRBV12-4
ASSLSGQYYT
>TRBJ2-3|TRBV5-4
ASSLYRGGISADTQY
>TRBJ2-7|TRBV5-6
ASSYRVINEQY
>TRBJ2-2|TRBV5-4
ASSLDLTIPSGELF
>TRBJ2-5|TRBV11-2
ASSVDIGLYQETQY
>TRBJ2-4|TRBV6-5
ASSYSRGGAKNIQY
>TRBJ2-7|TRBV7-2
ASSLGSGLTYEQY
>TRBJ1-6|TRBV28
ASRKDRVRRSPLH
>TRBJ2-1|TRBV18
ASSTDSREQF
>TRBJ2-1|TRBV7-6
ASSLQGGIHNEQF
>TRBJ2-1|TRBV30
AWSGITQQF
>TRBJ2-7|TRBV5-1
ASSLAPGTGSRTTSSYEQY
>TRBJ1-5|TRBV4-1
ASSLERDQPQH
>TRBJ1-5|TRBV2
ASKGGTVNQPQH
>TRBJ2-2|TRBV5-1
ASSLAWQGNTGELF
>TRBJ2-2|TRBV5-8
ASRQRAGGVTGELF
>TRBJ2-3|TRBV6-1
ASSEGRASGGRGTQY
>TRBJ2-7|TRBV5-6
ASRKQGTSYEQY
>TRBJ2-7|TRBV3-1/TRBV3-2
ASSQGINSPGQYYEQY
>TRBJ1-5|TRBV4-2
ASSQEPSRDQPQH
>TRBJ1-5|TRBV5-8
ASSSGTVNNQPQH
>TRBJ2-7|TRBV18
ASSPYRGPLYEQY
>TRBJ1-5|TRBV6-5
ASSWTGSGQPQH
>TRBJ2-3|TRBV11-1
ASSLAVSTDTQY
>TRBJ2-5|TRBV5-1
ASSLGSSVYQETQY
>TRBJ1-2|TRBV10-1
ASTPYGFRCYGYT
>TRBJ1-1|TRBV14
ASSHTGGLSTEAF
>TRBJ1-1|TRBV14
ASSLGGQVPRAF
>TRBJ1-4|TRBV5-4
ASSSGTGGRSNEKLF